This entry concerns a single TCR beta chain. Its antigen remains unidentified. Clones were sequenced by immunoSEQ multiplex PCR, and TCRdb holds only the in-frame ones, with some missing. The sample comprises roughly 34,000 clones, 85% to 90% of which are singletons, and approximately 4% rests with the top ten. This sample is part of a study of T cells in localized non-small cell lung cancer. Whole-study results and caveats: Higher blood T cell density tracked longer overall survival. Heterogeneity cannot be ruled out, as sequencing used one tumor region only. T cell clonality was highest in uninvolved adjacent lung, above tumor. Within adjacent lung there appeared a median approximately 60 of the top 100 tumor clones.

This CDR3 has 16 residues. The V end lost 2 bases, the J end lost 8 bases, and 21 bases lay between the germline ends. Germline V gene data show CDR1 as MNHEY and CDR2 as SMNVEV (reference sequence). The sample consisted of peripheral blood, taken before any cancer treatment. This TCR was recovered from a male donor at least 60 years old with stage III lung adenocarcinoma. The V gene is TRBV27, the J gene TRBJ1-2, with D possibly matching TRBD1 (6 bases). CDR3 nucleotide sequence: TGTGCCAGCAGTTTAACGCGGGCAGGCAGGGGAGGCGGCTACACCTTC. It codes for CASSLTRAGRGGGYTF.